This T cell receptor (beta chain) was recovered during a study of radiation and T cells in renal cell carcinoma. Clones were read by immunoSEQ multiplex PCR, and TCRdb kept only the in-frame ones, dropping some. This repertoire shows about 130,000 clones, 88% found once; its top ten account for 5.8%. Time point described: blood 2 weeks post-SBRT. Regarding treatment: 15 Gy SBRT to primary tumor, nephrectomy 4 weeks later. Clear cell pathology was present in this patient's renal cell carcinoma. V was clipped by 4 bases and J by 1 base, with 8 bases between them. Germline-derived CDR1 and CDR2 are SGHAT and FQDESV (reference sequence). The CDR3 totals 14 residues.

The chain uses TRBV11-1 and TRBJ2-1; D is perhaps TRBD1 or TRBD2 (5 bases each). This clonotype originated in a woman aged 65 to 85 with renal cell carcinoma. The sequences come from blood, collected from a patient whose treatment included radiotherapy and nephrectomy. DNA of the CDR3: TGTGCCAGCAGCTCCGGGGCTTCCTACAATGAGCAGTTCTTC. Translated, it gives CASSSGASYNEQFF. The variable domain in full, completed from reference TRBV11-1 and TRBJ2-1, reads EAEVAQSPRYKITEKSQAVAFWCDPISGHATLYWYRQILGQGPELLVQFQDESVVDDSQLPKDRFSAERLKGVDSTLKIQPAELGDSAMYLCASSSGASYNEQFFGPGTRLTVL.